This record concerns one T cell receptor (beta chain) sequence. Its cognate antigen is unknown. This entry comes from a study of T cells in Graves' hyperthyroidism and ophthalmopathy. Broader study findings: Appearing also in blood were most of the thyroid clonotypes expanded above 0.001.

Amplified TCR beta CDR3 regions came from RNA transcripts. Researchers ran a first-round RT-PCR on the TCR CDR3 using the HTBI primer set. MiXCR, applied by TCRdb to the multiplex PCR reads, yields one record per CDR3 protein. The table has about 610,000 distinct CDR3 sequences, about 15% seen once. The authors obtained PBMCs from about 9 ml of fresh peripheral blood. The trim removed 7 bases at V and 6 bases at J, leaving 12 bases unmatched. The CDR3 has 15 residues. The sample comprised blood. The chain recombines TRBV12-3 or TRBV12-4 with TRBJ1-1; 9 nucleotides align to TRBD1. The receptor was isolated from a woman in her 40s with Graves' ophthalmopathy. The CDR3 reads CASTKGQGSDPEAFF. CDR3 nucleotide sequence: TGTGCCAGCACCAAGGGACAGGGATCGGACCCTGAAGCTTTCTTT.